This T cell receptor (beta chain) was profiled in a study of response to subunit inactivated influenza vaccine. Broader study findings: With each seasonal influenza vaccination, the authors suggested, few new T cells are recruited.

The CDR3 is made up of 21 amino acids. The V gene's germline CDR1 is ENHRY and CDR2 SYGVKD. Trimming left V 3 bases short and J 3 bases short, with 27 bases between. Remarks on this clonotype: Its antigen is unidentified.

TCRdb recomputed calls from the RT-PCR reads with MiXCR, one row per CDR3 protein. The sample has about 650,000 distinct CDR3 sequences; approximately 15% are singletons. This clonotype was sampled from a man aged 50-60 years who received an inactivated influenza vaccine. The chain uses TRBV10-3 and TRBJ1-6; maybe TRBD1 (6 bases). This sample comprised PBMCs from blood, obtained approximately 15 days before vaccination. DNA of the CDR3: TGTGCCATCAGTGATAAACACGAGTGGCGCAGGGGCAGCTACTATAATTCACCCCTCCACTTT. Translated, it gives CAISDKHEWRRGSYYNSPLHF.